This T cell receptor beta chain was found in a study of T cell changes during pregnancy in multiple sclerosis. After removal of 6 bases from V and 4 bases from J, the junction contained 8 bases not matched to a gene. This CDR3 has 14 residues. Germline assignment: CDR1 MNHEY and CDR2 SMNVEV (reference sequence). Sequencing used immunoSEQ multiplex PCR; TCRdb keeps in-frame clones, though not all of them. Here the sample spans roughly 38,000 clones, around 90% being singletons. This rearrangement joins TRBV27 to TRBJ1-2, with TRBD1 matching over 7 bases. The starting material was CD8+ T cells from peripheral blood mononuclear cells, obtained in the third trimester of pregnancy. The clonotype comes from a female donor with multiple sclerosis, enrolled in a pregnancy study. CDR3 in DNA: TGTGCCAGCAGCCTCACAGGGGCAAGCTATGGCTACACCTTC. It is translated as CASSLTGASYGYTF.